This is a list of T cell receptor beta chains from one sample in a study of radiation and T cells in renal cell carcinoma. Profiled with immunoSEQ multiplex PCR; TCRdb holds only in-frame clones, not every one. The data hold just over 15,000 clones, with about 64% observed a single time. The sample in question was tumor tissue, obtained from a patient whose treatment included radiotherapy and nephrectomy. These receptors originate from a woman in her seventies with renal cell carcinoma. CDR3s include the opening cysteine and the closing phenylalanine or tryptophan. D genes are given only for firm matches. Some rows mark clone size as missing; the rest say once, few, many or name a class of expanded clone.

CDR3nt	CDR3aa	d_gene	abundance	v_gene	j_gene
TGTGCCAGTAGTATCGAGGGCTCCTACAATGAGCAGTTCTTC	CASSIEGSYNEQFF	.	.	TRBV19	TRBJ2-1
TGTGCCAGCAGCTTGGTGGGCCGCTCCTACGAGCAGTACTTC	CASSLVGRSYEQYF	.	.	TRBV5-6	TRBJ2-7
TGTGCCAGCAGCCGAGGCGGGGAACGCGGCTACACCTTC	CASSRGGERGYTF	.	few	TRBV5-4	TRBJ1-2
TGTGCCAGCAGCCTCACTAGCGTTACGCAGTATTTT	CASSLTSVTQYF	TRBD2	few	TRBV7-2	TRBJ2-3
TGTGCCAGCAGCTTAGATGAGGAGGTCTACGAGCAGTACTTC	CASSLDEEVYEQYF	.	few	TRBV11-2	TRBJ2-7
TGTGCCAGCAGGACGGGACTAGCGGGGGTAGATACGCAGTATTTT	CASRTGLAGVDTQYF	TRBD2	.	TRBV7-2	TRBJ2-3
TGTGCCAGCAGCGTAGTAGGGACCCAAAGGGAAGAGCAGTACTTC	CASSVVGTQREEQYF	.	.	TRBV9	TRBJ2-7
TGTGCCAGCAGACTAGCGGGAACGAACACCGGGGAGCTGTTTTTT	CASRLAGTNTGELFF	TRBD2	.	TRBV6-5	TRBJ2-2
TGTGCCAGCTCACCACGGTCAGGGGGCACAGATACGCAGTATTTT	CASSPRSGGTDTQYF	.	.	TRBV18	TRBJ2-3
TGTGCCAGTAGTTTTCCGGGACGAAGTGGCTACACCTTC	CASSFPGRSGYTF	.	few	TRBV19	TRBJ1-2
TGTGCCAGCAGCCGCCGACTAGCGGGAGACAATGAGCAGTTCTTC	CASSRRLAGDNEQFF	TRBD2	.	TRBV4-2	TRBJ2-1
TGTGCCAGCAGCTTATCTAGCGGGAACCCCGATGAGCAGTTCTTC	CASSLSSGNPDEQFF	TRBD2	.	TRBV7-2	TRBJ2-1
TGTGCCAGCAGCTACCGGGGTAGGGTCGGGGTTTCAGCAGATACGCAGTATTTT	CASSYRGRVGVSADTQYF	.	.	TRBV11-2	TRBJ2-3
TGTGCCAGCAGTTACGGTATCCAGGAACCAGTTCGCTTC	CASSYGIQEPVRF	.	.	TRBV6-5	TRBJ1-2
TGTGCCAGTAGTCCTTCGAACCTCCAAGAGACCCAGTACTTC	CASSPSNLQETQYF	.	.	TRBV19	TRBJ2-5
TGTGCCAGCAGTGGCAATGAGCAGTTCTTC	CASSGNEQFF	.	few	TRBV25-1	TRBJ2-1
TGTGCCAGCAGTTTAAGTGTAAGGGGCTACACCTTC	CASSLSVRGYTF	.	few	TRBV28	TRBJ1-2
TGTGCCAGTAGTAAAAGACAGGGGGCAGGGAACACTGAAGCTTTCTTT	CASSKRQGAGNTEAFF	TRBD1	.	TRBV19	TRBJ1-1
TGTGCCAGCTCAGAGGGACAGGAGAATGAAAAACTGTTTTTT	CASSEGQENEKLFF	TRBD1	.	TRBV18	TRBJ1-4
TGTGCCAGCAGCTTAGCGTCCAGCCTCAATGAGCAGTTCTTC	CASSLASSLNEQFF	.	.	TRBV7-6	TRBJ2-1
TGTGCCAGCGGGGGGGACTCCCGGTTGGGCAATGAGCAGTTCTTC	CASGGDSRLGNEQFF	TRBD2	few	TRBV2	TRBJ2-1
TGTGCCAGCAGGTCAGGACAGGGGGACACTGAAGCTTTCTTT	CASRSGQGDTEAFF	TRBD1	.	TRBV28	TRBJ1-1
TGTGCCAGCAGCTGGGGGACTAGCGAGGAGACCCAGTACTTC	CASSWGTSEETQYF	TRBD2	.	TRBV5-1	TRBJ2-5
TGTGCCAGTAGTATGGTAGGGTCCAGCTCCTACAATGAGCAGTTCTTC	CASSMVGSSSYNEQFF	.	.	TRBV19	TRBJ2-1
TGTGCCAGCAGCCCCGGAGGGGCCCTATTGAACACTGAAGCTTTCTTT	CASSPGGALLNTEAFF	.	once	TRBV9	TRBJ1-1
TGTGCCAGCAGCTCTGACAGGGTCTACCAGCCCCAGCATTTT	CASSSDRVYQPQHF	TRBD1	.	TRBV11-3	TRBJ1-5
TGTGCCAGCAGCTTAGTTACCGCCGGACCGGGGGGAAAGGCCCAGTACTTC	CASSLVTAGPGGKAQYF	TRBD2	.	TRBV7-9	TRBJ2-5